This T cell receptor beta chain was profiled in a study of blood T cell repertoires in COVID-19 (dated by TCRdb to the early 2020s). About the investigation overall: The collaborator samples originated in the United States, Italy and Spain and spanned the acute and convalescent phases of COVID-19. The material from the prospective study consisted of cDNA or gDNA derived from T cells, B-cell-depleted T cells, or PBMCs. The dataset comprised deeply sampled blood TCRbeta repertoires from subjects exposed to, actively infected with, or recovered from COVID-19. The repertoires were released in a freely available public database intended as a resource for research on the immune response to SARS-CoV-2. Samples came from the ongoing ImmuneRACE study (first 160 participants) plus 1,254 subjects from 6 global collaborators. A de-identified subject ID, COVID-19 status, age in years and sex were almost always included in the sample metadata. Where available, HLA class I and class II types were obtained from metadata supplied by the sample provider rather than from assay-based typing.

In the prospective study, participants were about 18 to 95 years old, resided in approximately 25 geographic areas of the United States, and were enrolled through a virtual design. In the prospective study, participants were assigned to cohorts based on the clinical history participants reported in a screening survey and a study questionnaire. For ImmuneRACE Cohort 3, a participant was defined as recovered based on two consecutive negative NP/OP PCR tests, clearance by a healthcare professional, or resolution of symptoms. Each participant in the prospective study had whole blood, serum and a nasopharyngeal or oropharyngeal swab collected by mobile phlebotomists. Additional blood draws and questionnaires over a 2-month period could optionally be provided by prospective study participants. Before DNA extraction, prospective study blood samples were shipped either frozen or at room temperature. TCRbeta CDR3 regions were amplified from genomic DNA by means of the immunoSEQ Assay, a bias-controlled multiplex PCR. As for the authors' bioinformatics: Within the assay, amplification of reference gene primers was used to estimate how many nucleated cells each sample contained. To quantify the absolute abundance of each unique TCRbeta CDR3 rearrangement, sequence reads were collapsed and filtered. For each sample, productive Simpson clonality was calculated as the square root of Simpson's diversity index across productive rearrangements. Drawn from immuneACCESS, this table holds only the in-frame rearrangements with V and J called that TCRdb kept. Clones are partly lost; checked studies trace under half to an unresolved V gene and leave the rest unexplained. The V and J calls and the clone size are those of that table, but D and trimming were determined from the DNA. The sample table contains 50,000 to 80,000 clones; only one count was recorded for 88% of them. The ten largest account for about 9.5% of the sample.

Overall study outcomes, separate from this receptor: The amount of clinical and demographic metadata varied by source and participant and was provided uncurated.

In the case of this clone: Its antigen remains undetermined. No base qualities exist here, and no much larger clone lies one base off it.

This TCR was recovered from a woman aged 40 to 50 who had recovered from COVID-19. Sequencing was performed on PBMCs or T cells enriched from blood (not recorded which).

CDR3 loop: CASREWDNSPLHF. The bases read TGTGCCAGCAGGGAGTGGGATAATTCACCCCTCCACTTT. The V and J genes are TRBV7-9 and TRBJ1-6, with the D segment identity uncertain. The CDR3 starts with the cysteine, ends with the phenylalanine, and has 13 residues. The kept DNA is CDR3 alone, 39 bases in frame from the first base. The germline V gene (reference sequence) gives CDR1 as SEHNR and CDR2 as FQNEAQ. The trim is 6 bases for V and 5 bases for J, with a gap of 8 bases between the germline ends. With the rest looked up from the reference TRBV7-9 and TRBJ1-6 genes rather than sequenced, the full variable domain is DTGVSQNPRHKITKRGQNVTFRCDPISEHNRLYWYRQTLGQGPEFLTYFQNEAQLEKSRLLSDRFSAERPKGSFSTLEIQRTEQGDSAMYLCASREWDNSPLHFGNGTRLTVT.